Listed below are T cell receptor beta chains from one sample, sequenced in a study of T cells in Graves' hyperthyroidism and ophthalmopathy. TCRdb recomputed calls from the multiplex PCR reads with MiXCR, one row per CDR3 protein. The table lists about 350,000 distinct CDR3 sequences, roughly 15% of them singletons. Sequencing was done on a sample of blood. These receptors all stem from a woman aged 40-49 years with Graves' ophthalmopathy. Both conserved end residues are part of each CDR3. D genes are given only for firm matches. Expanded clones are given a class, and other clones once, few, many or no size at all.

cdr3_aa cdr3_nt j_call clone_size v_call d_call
CSAYAGGRETQYF TGCAGTGCTTACGCGGGGGGCAGGGAGACCCAGTACTTC TRBJ2-5 many TRBV20-1 TRBD2
CSAPSSRGKNTEAFF TGCAGTGCTCCGTCTTCCAGGGGGAAGAACACTGAAGCTTTCTTT TRBJ1-1 few TRBV20-1 TRBD1
CAIGLAPPAYEQYF TGTGCCATCGGACTAGCTCCCCCCGCCTACGAGCAGTACTTC TRBJ2-7 many TRBV10-3 TRBD2
CASSQGSTGSSGNTIYF TGTGCCAGCAGCCAAGGGTCAACAGGCAGCTCTGGAAACACCATATATTTT TRBJ1-3 NA TRBV4-2 NA
CASSQRLAGDYAAVETQYF TGCGCCAGCAGCCAGCGACTAGCGGGAGATTACGCGGCGGTAGAGACCCAGTACTTC TRBJ2-5 many TRBV4-1 TRBD2
CASGVRHNSPLHF TGTGCCAGCGGAGTTCGGCACAATTCACCCCTCCACTTT TRBJ1-6 many TRBV6-1 NA
CASSIGLAGGRRDYNEQFF TGTGCCAGTAGTATTGGGCTAGCGGGGGGAAGAAGGGACTACAATGAGCAGTTCTTC TRBJ2-1 NA TRBV19 TRBD2
CATSDYTDGYTF TGTGCCACCAGTGATTACACGGATGGCTACACCTTC TRBJ1-2 few TRBV24-1 NA
CASSQDHPTVWANVLTF TGTGCCAGCAGCCAAGACCATCCAACTGTCTGGGCCAACGTCCTGACTTTC TRBJ2-6 NA TRBV27 NA
CASGYGQGYTF TGTGCTAGTGGTTACGGACAGGGCTACACCTTC TRBJ1-2 few TRBV12-5 NA
CASRGAQAVQTQYF TGTGCCAGCAGGGGGGCACAAGCGGTCCAGACCCAGTACTTC TRBJ2-5 many TRBV6-1 NA
CASSSGPDSNQPQHF TGTGCCAGCAGTTCCGGGCCAGATAGCAATCAGCCCCAGCATTTT TRBJ1-5 many TRBV6-5 NA
CASSDGGDEQFF TGTGCCAGCAGCGACGGGGGGGATGAGCAGTTCTTC TRBJ2-1 NA TRBV9 TRBD2
CASSLVRPGLAGMNEQFF TGTGCCAGCAGCTTAGTTCGACCCGGACTAGCGGGTATGAATGAGCAGTTCTTC TRBJ2-1 many TRBV7-6 TRBD2
CASSIFRANSPLHF TGTGCCAGTAGTATATTCAGGGCCAATTCACCCCTCCACTTT TRBJ1-6 few TRBV19 NA
CASSPIGRPHEQFF TGTGCCAGCTCACCAATTGGGAGACCCCATGAGCAGTTCTTC TRBJ2-1 few TRBV18 NA
CASSLLHGRGAGYTF TGTGCCAGCAGTTTACTCCACGGCAGGGGAGCAGGCTACACCTTC TRBJ1-2 NA TRBV28 NA
CSVANPGKTSSYEQYF TGCAGCGTTGCTAACCCCGGGAAAACTAGCTCCTACGAGCAGTACTTC TRBJ2-7 many TRBV29-1 NA
CASSLDRVIHHRNYGYTF TGTGCCAGCAGCTTAGACAGGGTAATCCATCATCGTAACTATGGCTACACCTTC TRBJ1-2 once TRBV7-9 NA
CSAGIAGGGWSEQFF TGCAGTGCTGGGATAGCGGGAGGAGGATGGAGCGAGCAGTTCTTC TRBJ2-1 many TRBV20-1 TRBD2
CASRSPGPQIHEQFF TGTGCCAGCAGGTCGCCGGGACCGCAGATCCATGAGCAGTTCTTC TRBJ2-1 many TRBV28 NA
CSGYRDTNQPQHF TGCAGTGGCTACCGGGACACCAATCAGCCCCAGCATTTT TRBJ1-5 many TRBV20-1 NA
CASSPWAGQGVEKLFF TGTGCCAGCAGCCCCTGGGCGGGACAGGGGGTTGAAAAACTGTTTTTT TRBJ1-4 many TRBV3-1 TRBD1
CASSSGLAGGIYEQYF TGTGCCAGCAGCTCGGGACTAGCGGGAGGTATCTACGAGCAGTACTTC TRBJ2-7 few TRBV7-9 TRBD2
CSARDPSGGQETQYF TGCAGTGCTAGAGATCCAAGCGGGGGCCAAGAGACCCAGTACTTC TRBJ2-5 many TRBV20-1 TRBD2
CASSLNGRNEKLFF TGTGCCAGCAGCTTGAACGGACGTAATGAAAAACTGTTTTTT TRBJ1-4 NA TRBV7-9 NA
CASSSTRGLSPLHF TGTGCCAGCAGCTCTACCAGGGGGCTCTCACCCCTCCACTTT TRBJ1-6 many TRBV11-2 TRBD1
CSATWWDPTYNEQFF TGCAGTGCTACGTGGTGGGACCCTACCTACAATGAGCAGTTCTTC TRBJ2-1 many TRBV20-1 NA
CASSSQGSSYNEQFF TGTGCCAGCAGCTCACAGGGAAGCTCCTACAATGAGCAGTTCTTC TRBJ2-1 NA TRBV7-2 NA
CSARDLFGGTGETQYF TGCAGTGCTAGAGATCTCTTTGGCGGGACAGGAGAGACCCAGTACTTC TRBJ2-5 few TRBV20-1 TRBD1
CASRADRITNYGYTF TGTGCCAGCAGAGCCGACAGGATCACAAACTATGGCTACACCTTC TRBJ1-2 few TRBV5-4 NA
CASSLVAGGTGANVLTF TGTGCCAGCAGCTTAGTGGCTGGGGGGACTGGGGCCAACGTCCTGACTTTC TRBJ2-6 many TRBV7-2 NA
CASSSLDYNEQFF TGTGCCAGCAGTAGCCTGGACTACAATGAGCAGTTCTTC TRBJ2-1 few TRBV25-1 NA
CASSLSLAGLYEQYF TGTGCCAGCAGCTTATCTCTTGCAGGATTGTACGAGCAGTACTTC TRBJ2-7 many TRBV11-2 NA
CATSDVTSGGAATQYF TGTGCCACCAGTGATGTTACTAGCGGGGGGGCCGCTACGCAGTATTTT TRBJ2-3 many TRBV24-1 TRBD2
CASSPDTVGELFF TGTGCCAGCTCACCGGACACAGTCGGGGAGCTGTTTTTT TRBJ2-2 few TRBV18 NA
CATTGTSGGWGPYNEQFF TGTGCCACCACCGGGACTAGCGGGGGGTGGGGGCCCTACAATGAGCAGTTCTTC TRBJ2-1 few TRBV5-8 TRBD2
CASTLGETQYF TGTGCCAGCACCTTAGGGGAGACCCAGTACTTC TRBJ2-5 many TRBV28 NA
CASSLVLSHGYTF TGTGCCAGCAGCTTAGTGCTCTCCCATGGCTACACCTTC TRBJ1-2 many TRBV7-8 NA
CSAEGHRGTYEQYF TGCAGTGCGGAAGGACACCGAGGGACCTACGAGCAGTACTTC TRBJ2-7 NA TRBV20-1 NA
CASSLSTGDADYGYTF TGTGCCAGCAGTTTGTCGACAGGGGACGCCGACTATGGCTACACCTTC TRBJ1-2 many TRBV27 TRBD1
CASSPTSGGASDTQYF TGTGCCAGCAGCCCCACTAGCGGGGGGGCATCTGATACGCAGTATTTT TRBJ2-3 many TRBV7-6 TRBD2
CASGVQGGDLAFF TGCGCCAGCGGCGTGCAGGGGGGCGATTTGGCTTTCTTT TRBJ1-1 many TRBV5-1 TRBD1
CASSKTGLGNSPLHF TGTGCCAGCAGCAAAACCGGGCTCGGGAATTCACCCCTCCACTTT TRBJ1-6 NA TRBV5-8 NA
CASASRDRGTDTQYF TGTGCCAGCGCCTCCCGGGACAGGGGCACAGATACGCAGTATTTT TRBJ2-3 many TRBV5-6 TRBD1
CASSSSGRTSQPQHF TGTGCCAGCAGCTCGAGCGGGCGGACGAGTCAGCCCCAGCATTTT TRBJ1-5 few TRBV7-8 NA
CSVGVVLGTEAFF TGCAGCGTTGGGGTAGTACTCGGCACTGAAGCTTTCTTT TRBJ1-1 many TRBV29-1 NA
CASSSPGTSGMTYNEQFF TGTGCCAGCAGCTCCCCGGGGACTAGCGGGATGACCTACAATGAGCAGTTCTTC TRBJ2-1 many TRBV5-5 TRBD2
CASSQGWKGNTIYF TGTGCCAGCAGCCAGGGGTGGAAAGGAAACACCATATATTTT TRBJ1-3 many TRBV7-2 NA
CASSLVSGGGWTGELFF TGTGCCAGCAGCTTGGTTTCGGGGGGCGGATGGACCGGGGAGCTGTTTTTT TRBJ2-2 many TRBV11-2 NA
CSAMDREAFF TGCAGTGCTATGGACAGGGAAGCTTTCTTT TRBJ1-1 many TRBV20-1 TRBD1
CASSRDRWDTGELFF TGCGCCAGCAGCCGGGACAGGTGGGACACCGGGGAGCTGTTTTTT TRBJ2-2 NA TRBV4-1 TRBD1
CASSNRDTSNTEAFF TGTGCCAGCAGTAACCGGGACACATCGAACACTGAAGCTTTCTTT TRBJ1-1 many TRBV12-3/TRBV12-4 NA